This passage covers 18 T cell receptor beta chains from one sample sequenced in a study of blood T cell repertoires in COVID-19. Clones were sequenced by immunoSEQ multiplex PCR, and TCRdb holds only the in-frame ones, with some missing. The sample yields 150,000 to 200,000 clones, less than 90% seen once. Sequenced input: peripheral blood. All receptors derive from a woman in her 40s with acute or convalescent COVID-19.

This clone was counted only a few times. This chain connects TRBV5-1 to TRBJ2-7, with TRBD2 matching 13 bases. This CDR3 is 15 amino acids long. The germline CDR1 and CDR2 sequences are SGHRS and YFSETQ. The V gene end was trimmed by 2 bases and the J gene end by 7 bases; junction bases not matched to a gene: 6. CDR3 residues: CASSFGLAGEVEQYF. The CDR3 DNA reads as TGCGCCAGCAGCTTCGGACTAGCGGGGGAGGTGGAGCAGTACTTC.

In nucleotides, the CDR3 is TGTGCCAGCGGGGCGGGAGCGGGCTACGAGCAGTACTTC. Translated, it gives CASGAGAGYEQYF. V is TRBV2 and J is TRBJ2-7; TRBD2 matches 7 bases. V dropped 8 bases and J dropped 3; count of bases not matched to a gene: 7. Germline V CDR1 and CDR2: SNHLY, FYNNEI. This CDR3 is built from 13 residues.

There are a few counts of this clone. This chain joins TRBV4-2 and TRBJ1-5; D gene uncertain. The CDR3 length is 14 residues. V was pared by 0 bases and J by 0 bases, with 3 bases between. In germline, CDR1 is LGHNA, CDR2 YNFKEQ. The CDR3 protein is CASSQDNSNQPQHF. The CDR3, as DNA: TGTGCCAGCAGCCAAGATAATAGCAATCAGCCCCAGCATTTT.

The chain carries TRBV6-5 and TRBJ1-1; TRBD1 might be the D (6 bases). Germline V gene sequence: CDR1 MNHEY, CDR2 SVGAGI. The CDR3 loop spans 12 amino acids. Trimming took 6 bases from V and 7 from J, leaving 12 bases between them. The CDR3 reads CASRVGAGEAFF. CDR3 DNA: TGTGCCAGCAGGGTGGGGGCCGGTGAAGCTTTCTTT.

This chain joins TRBV28 and TRBJ2-7, with a weak D call TRBD1 (6 bases). Germline assignment: CDR1 MDHEN and CDR2 SYDVKM. V lost 2 bases to trimming and J lost 1 base, with 9 bases between them. The CDR3 spans 14 residues. As DNA, the CDR3 is TGTGCCAGCAGTTTAGGAACAGGGTCCTACGAGCAGTACTTC. It yields the protein CASSLGTGSYEQYF.

The chain carries TRBV5-8 and TRBJ1-1; TRBD1 aligns across 7 bases. This CDR3 is built from 18 residues. Germline trimming cut 2 bases from V and 6 bases from J; bases unmatched to any gene: 19. Looked up from germline, CDR1 is SGHTS and CDR2 is YDEGEE. CDR3 protein: CASSFGKYGTAGWAEAFF. The CDR3 nucleotides read TGTGCCAGCAGCTTTGGGAAATACGGGACAGCGGGTTGGGCTGAAGCTTTCTTT.

V usage is TRBV3-1 (or the pseudogene TRBV3-2) and J usage is TRBJ2-2; D gene uncertain. This CDR3 is 13 amino acids long. V lost 2 bases and J lost 7, with 8 bases in between. CDR1 LGHDT and CDR2 YNNKEL come from the germline V gene (reference sequence). CDR3 region: CASSQRVVGELFF. The CDR3 coding sequence is TGTGCCAGCAGCCAACGGGTGGTCGGGGAGCTGTTTTTT.

This clone was detected once. The V gene is TRBV21-1, the J gene TRBJ1-3; the D call in the table, TRBD1, was not verified against the DNA. TRBV21-1 is classified as a pseudogene. The CDR3 has 18 amino acids. The CDR3: CASSNRDTRTLSGNTIYF. CDR3 sequence (DNA): TGTGCCAGCAGCAACCGGGACACCAGGACCCTCTCTGGAAACACCATATATTTT.

CDR3 nucleotide sequence: TGTGCCAGTGGGGAGACCTACGAGCAGTACTTC. Translated: CASGETYEQYF. The chain uses TRBV12-3 or TRBV12-4 and TRBJ2-7; possibly TRBD2 for D (5 bases). V was cut by 9 bases and J by 2 bases, with 8 bases left in between. The CDR3 totals 11 residues.

Only a few counts were recorded for this clone. The genes are TRBV27 and TRBJ1-2, with D unclear. This CDR3 comprises 13 residues. With 6 bases removed from V and 4 bases from J, the gap between germline ends came to 12 bases. From germline, CDR1 is MNHEY and CDR2 SMNVEV (reference sequence). CDR3 DNA sequence: TGTGCCAGCAGCCCCACGGTGCTCTATGGCTACACCTTC. Its translation is CASSPTVLYGYTF.

J is TRBJ1-6 and V is TRBV6-1, with no clear D. V was trimmed by 0 bases and J by 5 bases, leaving 5 bases between them. The CDR3 runs to 14 residues. Germline values: CDR1 MNHNS, CDR2 SASEGT. The chain's CDR3 is CASSEAQDNSPLHF. CDR3 in DNA: TGTGCCAGCAGTGAAGCGCAGGATAATTCACCCCTCCACTTT.

The chain recombines TRBV28 with TRBJ2-7, with a tentative D call TRBD1 (5 bases). The CDR3 runs 17 residues. The germline CDR1 and CDR2 sequences are MDHEN and SYDVKM. The V end lost 2 bases, the J end lost 0 bases, and 17 bases lay between the germline ends. CDR3 amino acids: CASSLPPAGSYSYEQYF. The CDR3 bases are TGTGCCAGCAGTTTACCCCCCGCAGGGTCCTACTCCTACGAGCAGTACTTC.

V is TRBV28 and J is TRBJ2-5; 8 positions agree with TRBD1. The CDR3 length is 16 residues. Germline trimming cut 4 bases from V and 2 bases from J; bases unmatched to any gene: 9. Germline CDR1 and CDR2: MDHEN and SYDVKM. CDR3 DNA: TGTGCCAGCAGTTCTCCCATCAGGGGGCCACAAGAGACCCAGTACTTC. This sequence encodes CASSSPIRGPQETQYF.

V usage is TRBV19 and J usage is TRBJ1-2; D might be TRBD1 (5 bases). Trimming took off 3 bases at V and 1 base at J, with 9 bases between the two ends. CDR1 and CDR2 (germline): LNHDA, SQIVND (reference sequence). There are 14 residues in the CDR3. The CDR3 region has the DNA TGTGCCAGTAGTATCCCAGGGCTTAACTATGGCTACACCTTC. Translated: CASSIPGLNYGYTF.

The gene calls are TRBV9 and TRBJ2-1; D perhaps matches TRBD2 (6 bases). Germline assignment: CDR1 SGDLS and CDR2 YYNGEE. The CDR3 has 13 amino acids. V was clipped by 2 bases and J by 4 bases, with 7 bases between them. The CDR3 nucleotides read TGTGCCAGCAGCGTCCGGGAGTACAATGAGCAGTTCTTC. Translating gives CASSVREYNEQFF.

The count of this clone is one. This chain connects TRBV2 to TRBJ2-3; tentatively, D is TRBD1 (6 bases). Trimming left V 5 bases short and J 10 bases short, with 16 bases between. Germline CDR1 SNHLY, CDR2 FYNNEI. The CDR3 is made up of 13 amino acids. The chain's CDR3 is CASSLFVQGAQYF. The CDR3 nucleotides read TGTGCCAGCAGTTTGTTCGTACAGGGAGCGCAGTATTTT.

V is TRBV24-1 and J is TRBJ1-5; no reliable D call. The CDR3 runs to 14 residues. The germline gives CDR1 KGHDR, CDR2 SFDVKD. Between the trimmed V and J ends, which lost 1 base and 1 base, there was a span of 4 bases. CDR3 DNA: TGTGCCACCAGTGATTTTATGAGCAATCAGCCCCAGCATTTT. This codes for CATSDFMSNQPQHF.

This chain's CDR3 is CATGQGNSPLHF. CDR3 DNA sequence: TGTGCCACCGGACAGGGGAATTCACCCCTCCACTTT. This chain uses TRBV12-3 or TRBV12-4 with TRBJ1-6; 9 nucleotides align to TRBD1. V lost 10 bases, J lost 7 bases, and 2 bases stayed unmatched. The CDR3 consists of 12 residues.